Here is one T cell receptor (beta chain) with its context. Measured with immunoSEQ multiplex PCR; TCRdb has only the in-frame clones, and not every one. The data contain some 290,000 clones, around nine tenths of them singletons. The data originate from a study of blood T cell repertoires in COVID-19. Germline loops: CDR1 SEHNR, CDR2 FQNEAQ (reference sequence). The V and J ends lost 3 bases and 6 bases, in that order; junction bases with no gene match: 4. CDR3 length: 14 amino acids. This TCR derives from a woman in her thirties who had recovered from COVID-19. The V call is TRBV7-9, the J call TRBJ2-1; TRBD2 agrees at 8 bases. The sequenced sample was PBMCs or T cells enriched from blood (not recorded which). The CDR3 is CASSFQRELNEQFF. The CDR3 DNA follows: TGTGCCAGCAGCTTCCAGCGGGAGCTCAATGAGCAGTTCTTC.